Below, one T cell receptor beta chain is given with its context. It has no known antigen specificity. The input lacks base qualities; no much larger clone sits a single base away. The sample is drawn from a study of CD4 T cells in relation to SARS-CoV-2 and coronaviruses (dated by TCRdb to about 2021). Looking at the study overall: Across all 12 patients in the full convalescent cohort, ages ranged from about 21 to 75 years, with a median of 38. Among the roughly twelve convalescent patients, 8 males and 4 females were included, and two of the subjects were Hispanic. The Adaptive Biotechnologies TCR-sequencing kit was used to sequence samples from a few pre-COVID donors and the naive versus memory experiments, while other data came from Illumina-based sequencing. At the level of individual TCR clonotypes, the study measured memory CD4+ T cell crossreactivity between SARS-CoV-2 spike protein and common cold coronavirus spike proteins. Patient-derived lymphoblastoid cell lines were used to map the HLA restriction of shared crossreactive spike epitopes. For other donors in the study, expansion assays were sequenced with a different, Illumina-based TCR-beta assay. The full study reports these points: Crossreactivity analysis was centred on spike protein, so crossreactivity against other viral proteins was not assessed. In roughly 65% of donors, memory CD4+ clonotypes turned up that crossrecognized SARS-CoV-2 and at least one common cold coronavirus spike. Pre-pandemic and post-infection samples were not both contributed by any donor, so tracing of the source of pre-existing responses was limited. The study was constrained by small numbers of patients and of tested TCRs. Naive versus memory sequencing indicated the assay detects memory recall responses rather than primary responses primed during culture. Compared with monoreactive clones, crossreactive clones had significantly weaker SARS-CoV-2-driven expansion, a result consistent with antigenic imprinting.

Uncultured naive and memory CD4+ T cell DNA received deep-resolution immunoSEQ TCR-beta sequencing. The paper's data handling went like this. During preprocessing, nonproductive sequences were removed, as were CDR3s that did not start with C, did not end with F or W, or were shorter than 7 amino acids. Cultured and uncultured naive and memory CD4+ repertoires were searched for previously identified spike- and CEF-reactive CDR3s. CDR3 homology was quantified as pairwise Levenshtein distance, calculated with the stringdist R package after three terminal residues were trimmed from each end. TCRdb limited this immuneACCESS table to in-frame rearrangements with V and J called. A share of clones is missing; checked studies link under half to unresolved V genes, and the rest is unexplained. The DNA gave D and trimming, while V, J and clone size come from that table. The sample table records tens of thousands of clones; 80% to 90% of these occur just once. The ten largest clonotypes hold less than 4% of the sample.

The CDR3 holds 14 amino acids from the cysteine to the phenylalanine. The retained sequence is limited to the CDR3, 42 bases, with the frame set at the first base. Looking up the germline V gene yields CDR1 SGHRS and CDR2 YFSETQ. V gives up 4 bases and J gives up 6 bases, and the segment between their germline ends measures 16 bases. To separate naive from memory CD4+ T cells, cryopreserved PBMCs first underwent CD4 enrichment and then EasySep naive CD4+ T cell enrichment. PBMCs were isolated from leukapheresis product or whole blood by Ficoll-Paque PLUS gradient centrifugation. The PBMCs went either fresh into the expansion assay or into cryopreservation at -140 degrees C. The QIAamp Micro DNA Kit was used to extract genomic DNA from the CD4+ T cells.

Recombination linked TRBV5-1 to TRBJ1-2; the best D guess is TRBD1, with 5 bases matching. This clonotype originated in an adult with COVID-19. The sample taken for sequencing was memory CD4+ T cells from PBMCs. What the cell subset or site label conveys for this sample: memory (non-naive) CD4+ T cells. The CDR3 protein is CASSTRTLQDGYTF. The nucleotide sequence reads TGCGCCAGCAGCACGCGGACTCTACAGGATGGCTACACCTTC.